This T cell receptor (beta chain) was captured in a study of cytomegalovirus exposure and HLA in healthy donors. Overall study: It was reported in a later analysis that the 90 to 150 validation repertoires used the same platform as the roughly 700 first-cohort repertoires. Study-wide points: In the roughly 130 validation repertoires, a later analysis found that first-cohort TCR clusters tended to co-occur.

TCRdb's copy holds only in-frame clones and misses some; the assay was immunoSEQ multiplex PCR. The table has about 84,000 clones, roughly 90% seen once. V shed 3 bases and J shed 6 bases, with 12 bases lying between them. CDR1 and CDR2 (germline): LGHNT, FRNRAP. This CDR3 contains 13 residues. As concerns this clone: Its antigen remains unidentified.

Donors came from a validation cohort of about 120 subjects, distinct from the first 666-subject cohort. The chain joins TRBV12-5 to TRBJ2-7; a weak D match, TRBD1 (6 bases). The sequence was obtained from a man aged 25-45 years in good health and CMV-seronegative. The sequenced sample consisted of PBMCs. The CDR3, as DNA: TGTGCTAGTGGTTTAGATACAGGGACCGAGCAGTACTTC. Protein sequence: CASGLDTGTEQYF.